This T cell receptor beta chain derives from a study of liver allograft versus peripheral blood T cells. In the study overall: Blood and transplanted-liver T cell receptor repertoires from recipients were compared. Study findings and constraints: Intragraft T cell receptor repertoires of liver allografts were reportedly distinct from those in peripheral blood.

TCRdb re-derived calls from the reads in MiXCR, one entry per CDR3 protein. The table shows about 16,000 distinct CDR3 sequences, with 22% occurring only once. Points on this clonotype: The target antigen is unknown.

From germline, CDR1 is DFQATT and CDR2 SNEGSKA (reference sequence). V trimming: 6 bases; J trimming: 6 bases; junction bases outside the gene matches: 10. This CDR3 spans 13 amino acids. This sequence originates from a human patient who had a liver transplant. Some T cells could come from the graft donor. The rearrangement links TRBV20-1 to TRBJ2-7; TRBD2 aligns across 8 bases. Here the CDR3 reads CSASAGAISEQYF. The CDR3 coding sequence is TGCAGTGCCTCAGCGGGAGCAATTAGCGAGCAGTACTTC.